This passage covers 6 T cell receptor beta chains from one sample sequenced in a study of human T cells and chemical hapten exposure (dated by TCRdb to the early 2020s). Receptors were amplified or captured by RACE. TCRdb shows the sequencer as NextSeq 500. TCRdb handled the public reads itself, with Q25 trimming in fastp and clone calling in MiXCR, and kept productive beta chains. Rows merge per CDR3 protein into single entries with the most common DNA and genes. For this sample there are some 350,000 distinct CDR3 sequences; around 6% appear just once. The ten largest clonotypes hold under 7% of the sample. Sample time point, as interpreted from the label and publication: patch test 2, 6 weeks after DPC sensitization. The sample's treatment or condition label is to be understood as: therapeutic diphenylcyclopropenone sensitization with weekly scalp DPC. This specimen was whole blood, taken in connection with sensitization to the hapten diphenylcyclopropenone (DPC). Every receptor here comes from a woman aged 18-29 years with alopecia areata. Some clones in this sample may be carry-over from other donors' samples.

This clonotype was seen many times. The chain carries TRBV3-1 and TRBJ1-4; no firm D call. CDR1 is LGHDT and CDR2 is YNNKEL in the germline V gene (reference sequence). The CDR3 consists of 16 residues. V lost 4 bases and J 1 base, leaving 13 bases between the germline ends. As DNA, the CDR3 is TGTGCCAGCAGCCTAACCCATTTAAGAACTAATGAAAAACTGTTTTTT. Translating it yields CASSLTHLRTNEKLFF.

CDR3 sequence (DNA): TGTGCCAGCAGCGTAAATAGGCTCACTGAAGCTTTCTTT. Its translation: CASSVNRLTEAFF. This rearrangement joins TRBV9 to TRBJ1-1; D is unclear. The CDR3 contains 13 residues. V lost 1 base to trimming and J lost 4 bases, with 8 bases between them. Germline V gene data show CDR1 as SGDLS and CDR2 as YYNGEE.

This clonotype was seen many times. V is TRBV5-4 and J is TRBJ2-1, with D tentatively TRBD1 or TRBD2 (5 bases each). The CDR3 is made up of 15 amino acids. In germline, CDR1 is SGHNT, CDR2 YYREEE (reference sequence). V shed 4 bases and J shed 5 bases, with 16 bases lying between them. CDR3 amino acids: CASSPRGDPHNEQFF. DNA for the CDR3: TGTGCCAGCAGCCCTAGAGGGGACCCTCACAATGAGCAGTTCTTC.

This clonotype turned up a few times. The chain combines TRBV7-2 with TRBJ2-3; D perhaps matches TRBD2 (6 bases). The V end was cut by 3 bases, the J end by 2 bases, with 9 bases between. This CDR3 region has 14 residues. Germline V gene lookup returns CDR1 SGHTA and CDR2 FQGNSA. The CDR3 here is CASSLGTFTDTQYF. CDR3 sequence (DNA): TGTGCCAGCAGCTTGGGGACTTTCACAGATACGCAGTATTTT.

This clonotype was recorded many times. The chain uses TRBV9 and TRBJ1-3; 8 positions match TRBD1. CDR1 and CDR2 from the germline V gene are SGDLS and YYNGEE. The V and J ends lost 0 bases and 2 bases, in that order; junction bases with no gene match: 7. This CDR3 comprises 17 residues. CDR3 in amino acids: CASSVDASGGPGNTIYF. CDR3 bases: TGTGCCAGCAGCGTAGACGCGTCAGGGGGCCCTGGAAACACCATATATTTT.

This clonotype was detected ten times or more. The rearrangement uses TRBV7-8 and TRBJ1-1, with unresolved D. V lost 2 bases and J 4 bases, leaving 11 bases between the germline ends. The CDR3 contains 14 residues. CDR1 and CDR2 (germline): SGHVS, FQNEAQ. The CDR3 DNA sequence: TGTGCCAGCAGCTTAACACGGGAGGGCACTGAAGCTTTCTTT. Translated: CASSLTREGTEAFF.